This T cell receptor beta chain appears in the sequencing data of a study of cytomegalovirus exposure and HLA in healthy donors. Study context: The 90 to 150 validation repertoires were produced on the same platform as the roughly 660 repertoires of the first cohort. This was reported in a later analysis.

Germline V gene data show CDR1 as LGHNA and CDR2 as YSLEER. Between the trimmed V and J ends, which lost 2 bases and 7 bases, there was a span of 11 bases. The CDR3 runs to 14 residues. TCRdb's copy holds only in-frame clones and misses some; the assay was immunoSEQ multiplex PCR. The sample has about 330,000 clones, roughly 90% seen once; the top ten hold about 0.8%. With respect to this clone: Its specificity is not known.

General study findings and limits: Investigators reported about 160 TCR beta chains as tied to cytomegalovirus. For most TCR sequences rarity was the rule, although some public TCRs occurred in many donors.

This clonotype originated in a woman between 18 and 29 years old in good health and CMV-seronegative. V gene TRBV4-3 combines with J gene TRBJ1-4; possibly TRBD1 for D (6 bases). Sequenced material: PBMCs. The CDR3 DNA reads as TGCGCCAGCAGCCAAAACAGGGAGGGTGAAAAACTGTTTTTT. Its translation is CASSQNREGEKLFF.